This TCR beta chain was recorded in a study of post-analysis software for immune sequencing data (dated by TCRdb to the mid-2010s). About the investigation overall: The recorded disease courses included relapsing-remitting, secondary progressive and progressive-relapsing multiple sclerosis, and some patients had no subtype annotation. Patient repertoires were compared against over ten previously published healthy control repertoires from donors aged about 6 to 27 years. A subset of samples was prepared in parallel using single-end sample barcoding, then pooled and co-amplified after Illumina adapter ligation. What the study reported, not specific to this receptor: Normalized Chao1 diversity was significantly lower in multiple sclerosis patients than controls, suggesting substantial peripheral T-cell clonal expansion. Direct clustering with F measure revealed strong co-clustering of samples prepared in the same batch, which led to a batch-effect correction. About five TRBV segments, including TRBV5-6, TRBV5-1 and TRBV20-1, were significantly more frequent in patients than controls. The control group was slightly older than the multiple sclerosis patient group.

There are 13 amino acids in the CDR3, from cysteine to phenylalanine inclusive. Of all the DNA, just the CDR3 is kept, 39 bases in frame from base 1. Sequences MNHEY (CDR1) and SVGAGI (CDR2) are obtained from the germline V gene. V drops 5 bases and J drops 8 bases, leaving 12 bases in between. To demonstrate the VDJtools post-analysis software, the study profiled TCR beta repertoires from the peripheral blood of some 13 young patients with multiple sclerosis. The patients with multiple sclerosis were children and adolescents between roughly 6 and 17 years of age. On this clonotype: Its antigen is unknown. Per-base qualities were not stored, and no clone one base away is much larger.

The library was produced with PCR. TCRdb lists the instrument as Illumina HiSeq 2500. Unique molecular identifiers were incorporated into TCR beta cDNA libraries to reduce PCR and sequencing biases. Every 1 to 10 million input T cells yielded roughly 500,000 cDNA molecules, meaning each molecule approximated one T cell. The same protocol used for the earlier healthy control dataset was applied to prepare and sequence the patient libraries. Within a given batch, samples were prepared together, multiplexed and sequenced on the same HiSeq lane. For the original study's pipeline: MIGEC handled the raw barcoded reads, throwing out single-read molecular identifier groups before consensus assembly and CDR3 extraction. Clonotype tables were post-analysed with VDJtools, normalizing diversity by down-sampling all datasets to the smallest sample size. In repertoire overlap clustering, CDR3 amino acid sequences, but not nucleotide sequences, were matched to correct batch-related cross-sample contamination. TCRdb trimmed the raw reads at Q25, called clones with MiXCR and kept productive beta chains. Merged by CDR3 protein, the rows form single entries marked with the most common genes and DNA. V and J calls and clone size were set by TCRdb, not the authors. Within this sample are about 540,000 distinct CDR3 sequences, with approximately 31% of them counted one time only. The top ten constitute roughly 6% of the sample.

The specimen sequenced was blood. Here the chain combines TRBV6-5 and TRBJ1-4, with no D gene named confidently. The clonotype originates from a girl between 2 and 17 years old with multiple sclerosis. The DNA sequence is as follows: TGTGCCAGCAGTCCTGTGGGCGGGGAAAAACTGTTTTTT. It translates as CASSPVGGEKLFF.